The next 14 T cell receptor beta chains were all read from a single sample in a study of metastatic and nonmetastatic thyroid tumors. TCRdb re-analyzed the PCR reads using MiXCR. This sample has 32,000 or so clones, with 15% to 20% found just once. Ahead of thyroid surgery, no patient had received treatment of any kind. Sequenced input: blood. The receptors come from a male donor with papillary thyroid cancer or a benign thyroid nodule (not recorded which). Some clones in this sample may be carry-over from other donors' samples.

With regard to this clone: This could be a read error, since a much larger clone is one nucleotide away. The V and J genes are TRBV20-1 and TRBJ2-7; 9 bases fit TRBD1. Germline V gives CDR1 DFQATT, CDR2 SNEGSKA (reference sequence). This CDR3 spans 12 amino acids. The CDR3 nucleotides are TGCAGTGCTAGGGACAGGGGCTCCGAGAAGTACTTC. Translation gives CSARDRGSEKYF.

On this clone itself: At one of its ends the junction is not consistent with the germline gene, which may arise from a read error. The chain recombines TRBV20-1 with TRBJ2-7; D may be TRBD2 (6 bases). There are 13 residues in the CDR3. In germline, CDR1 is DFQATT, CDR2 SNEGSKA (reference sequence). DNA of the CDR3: TGCAGTGCGCAGGACGGGGGATCCTACGCGCAGTACTTC. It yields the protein CSAQDGGSYAQYF.

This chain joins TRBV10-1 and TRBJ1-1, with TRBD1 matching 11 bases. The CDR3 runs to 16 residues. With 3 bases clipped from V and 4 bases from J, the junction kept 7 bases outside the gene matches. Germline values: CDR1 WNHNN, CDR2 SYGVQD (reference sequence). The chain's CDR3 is CASSDFPGQGGTEAFF. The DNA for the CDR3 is TGCGCCAGCAGTGATTTTCCGGGACAGGGGGGCACTGAAGCTTTCTTT.

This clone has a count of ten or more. The CDR3 spells CASSLQGANEQYF. For the CDR3, the DNA is TGTGCCAGCAGCTTGCAGGGGGCGAACGAGCAGTACTTC. V gene TRBV5-8 combines with J gene TRBJ2-7, with 8 bases that match TRBD1. V gave up 1 base and J gave up 5 bases; unmatched junction bases: 2. The CDR3 loop spans 13 amino acids. Per germline, CDR1 SGHTS and CDR2 YDEGEE.

The CDR3 is CASSRLTSGSSDTQYF. CDR3 DNA: TGCGCCAGCAGCCGCTTGACTAGCGGGAGCTCAGATACGCAGTATTTT. V gene TRBV4-1 combines with J gene TRBJ2-3; 12 nucleotides match TRBD2. V lost 4 bases and J lost 4; bases outside the gene matches: 6. This CDR3 spans 16 amino acids. CDR1 and CDR2 (germline): MGHRA, YSYEKL.

In nucleotides, the CDR3 is TGTGCCAGCAGTGACACCGGGGAACTCTCTGGAAACACCATATATTTT. It yields the protein CASSDTGELSGNTIYF. V gene TRBV6-1 combines with J gene TRBJ1-3; D not certain. Germline V gene lookup returns CDR1 MNHNS and CDR2 SASEGT. The CDR3 extends over 16 amino acids. Trimming cost V 3 bases and J 0 bases, with 12 bases left between them.

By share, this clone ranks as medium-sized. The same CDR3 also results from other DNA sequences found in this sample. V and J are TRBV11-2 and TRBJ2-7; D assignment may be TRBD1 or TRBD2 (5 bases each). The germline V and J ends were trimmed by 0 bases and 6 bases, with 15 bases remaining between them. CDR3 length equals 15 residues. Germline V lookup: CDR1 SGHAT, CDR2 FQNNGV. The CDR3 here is CASSLERGFGGEQYF. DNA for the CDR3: TGTGCCAGCAGCTTAGAAAGGGGTTTTGGGGGCGAGCAGTACTTC.

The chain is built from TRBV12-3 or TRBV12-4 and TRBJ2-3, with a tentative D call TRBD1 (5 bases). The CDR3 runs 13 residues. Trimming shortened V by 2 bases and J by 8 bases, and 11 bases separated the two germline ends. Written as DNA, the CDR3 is TGTGCCAGCAGTTTATCAGGGCGAGGTACGCAGTATTTT. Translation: CASSLSGRGTQYF.

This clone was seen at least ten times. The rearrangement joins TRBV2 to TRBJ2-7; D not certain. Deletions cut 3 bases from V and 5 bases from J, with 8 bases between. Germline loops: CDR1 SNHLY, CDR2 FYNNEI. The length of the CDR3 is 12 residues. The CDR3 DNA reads TGTGCCAGCAGTGAGGTGGGGAACGAGCAGTACTTC. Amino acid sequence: CASSEVGNEQYF.

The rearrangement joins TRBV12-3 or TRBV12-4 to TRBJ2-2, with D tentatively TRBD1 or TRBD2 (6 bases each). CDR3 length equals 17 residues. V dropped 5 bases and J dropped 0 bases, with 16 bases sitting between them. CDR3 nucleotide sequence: TGTGCCAGCAGTCTAGGAGGGGGGAACCCGAACACCGGGGAGCTGTTTTTT. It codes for CASSLGGGNPNTGELFF.

The CDR3 coding sequence is TGCAGTGCTAGGGACAGGGGGATGAACACTGAAGCTTTCTTT. This encodes CSARDRGMNTEAFF. This chain uses TRBV20-1 with TRBJ1-1; 10 bases line up with TRBD1. CDR1 DFQATT and CDR2 SNEGSKA come from the germline V gene (reference sequence). The CDR3 is 14 residues long. Trimming cost V 3 bases and J 0 bases; bases outside gene matches: 1.

In nucleotides, the CDR3 is TGCGCCAGCAGCTTGGGACGGGTCTCTGGAAACACCATATATTTT. This codes for CASSLGRVSGNTIYF. The chain links TRBV5-1 to TRBJ1-3, with D uncertain. Trimming removed 0 bases from V and 0 bases from J, with 7 bases in between. In germline, CDR1 is SGHRS, CDR2 YFSETQ. The CDR3 contains 15 residues. Filled out from reference TRBV5-1 and TRBJ1-3, the complete variable domain reads KAGVTQTPRYLIKTRGQQVTLSCSPISGHRSVSWYQQTPGQGLQFLFEYFSETQRNKGNFPGRFSGRQFSNSRSEMNVSTLELGDSALYLCASSLGRVSGNTIYFGEGSWLTVV.

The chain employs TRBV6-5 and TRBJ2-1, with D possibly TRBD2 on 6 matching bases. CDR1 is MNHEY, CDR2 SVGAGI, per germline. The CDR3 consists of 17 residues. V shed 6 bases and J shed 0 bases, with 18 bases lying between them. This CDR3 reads CASRPSIAESSYNEQFF. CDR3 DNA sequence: TGTGCCAGCAGACCCTCAATAGCGGAAAGCTCCTACAATGAGCAGTTCTTC.

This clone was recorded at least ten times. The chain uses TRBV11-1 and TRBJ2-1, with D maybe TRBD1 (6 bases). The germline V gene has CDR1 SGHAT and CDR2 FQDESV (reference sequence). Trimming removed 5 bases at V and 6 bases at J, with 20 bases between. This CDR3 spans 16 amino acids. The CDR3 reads CASSIQGSVLANEQFF. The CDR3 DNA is TGTGCCAGCAGCATACAGGGTTCAGTGTTAGCCAATGAGCAGTTCTTC.